This T cell receptor (beta chain) is drawn from a study of CD8+CD57+ T cells in acquired aplastic anemia. Study as a whole: Quantities of DNA derived from sorted CD4+ and CD8+ cells averaged around 3.2 ug.

The germline V and J ends were trimmed by 5 bases and 1 base, with 11 bases remaining between them. The CDR3 is 14 amino acids. Germline values: CDR1 LNHNV, CDR2 YYDKDF (reference sequence). Profiling of TCR beta VDJ combinations and CDR3 sequences used genomic DNA as template. TCRdb processed the reads anew with MiXCR; each CDR3 protein has one entry. Of 100,000 to 150,000 distinct CDR3 sequences detected, roughly 50% appear once; the ten largest clones hold 2.5% to 3%. The chain is built from TRBV15 and TRBJ2-5; D may be TRBD1 (5 bases). The receptor was isolated from a human donor in good health, serving as a control. The sequencing input was sorted CD4+, CD8+, or CD8+CD57+ T cells (not recorded which) from PBMCs. In DNA, the CDR3 is TGTGCCACCAGCCGTCGACAGAGCCAAGAGACCCAGTACTTC. Translating gives CATSRRQSQETQYF.